Given below is one T cell receptor (beta chain) in context. This clone came up many times. Its antigen is not yet known. No base quality information exists; no much larger clone differs at one position. Additional DNA sequences in this sample encode the identical CDR3. The data originate from a study of metastatic and nonmetastatic thyroid tumors (TCRdb year 2020). About the investigation overall: Repertoires from peripheral blood and from tumor or nodule tissue samples of malignant and benign thyroid patients were compared. Results and caveats for the whole study, not just this receptor: In both blood and tumor samples, malignant tumors were reported to have significantly higher TCR beta diversity than benign nodules.

Library construction relied on PCR. TCRdb shows the sequencer as Illumina HiSeq 4000. High-throughput sequencing was used to profile the TCR beta-chain CDR3 region of each patient. The paper's processing steps were these. Drawing on CDR3 differences between clinicopathological groups, the researchers built a classifier meant to tell apart patients with distant-metastatic papillary thyroid cancer. The Shannon index was used to measure repertoire diversity, and the Morisita-Horn index was used to measure how similar tumor and blood repertoires were. TCRdb reanalyzed the raw reads on its own, using fastp at Q25 for trimming and MiXCR for clone calling, and kept in-frame beta chains. None of the V and J calls come from the authors' own analysis; TCRdb made them. The sample table holds about 56,000 clones, of which roughly 29% were seen once. The ten largest clonotypes hold more than 15% of the sample.

No treatment had been received by any patient before thyroid surgery. Using T-cell receptor beta sequencing, the study looked back at clinical samples from patients collected from about 2011 to 2018. Here V drops 5 bases and J drops 7 bases, and the junction holds 7 bases not matched to any gene. According to the germline V gene, CDR1 reads SGHVS and CDR2 reads FNYEAQ. From the cysteine up to the phenylalanine, the CDR3 has a length of 13 residues. Of all the DNA, just the CDR3 is kept, 39 bases in frame from base 1. Sequenced sample: blood. The V and J genes are TRBV7-6 and TRBJ2-7, with 8 bases in between that match TRBD1. The source is a female donor with papillary thyroid cancer or a benign thyroid nodule (not recorded which). Some clones in this sample may be carry-over from other donors' samples. The CDR3 reads CASSRTGLREQYF. The DNA sequence is as follows: TGTGCCAGCAGCCGGACAGGGTTACGGGAGCAGTACTTC.